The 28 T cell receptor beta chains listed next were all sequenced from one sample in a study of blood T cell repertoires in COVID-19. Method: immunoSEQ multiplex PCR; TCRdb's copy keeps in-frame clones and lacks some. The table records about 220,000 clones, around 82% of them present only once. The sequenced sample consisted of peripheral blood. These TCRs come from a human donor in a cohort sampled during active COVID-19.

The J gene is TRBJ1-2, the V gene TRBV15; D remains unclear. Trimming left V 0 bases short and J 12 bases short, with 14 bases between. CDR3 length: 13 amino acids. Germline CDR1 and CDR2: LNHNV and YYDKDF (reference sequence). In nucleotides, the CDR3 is TGTGCCACCAGCAGAGATTATGCGGGCGCCAACACCTTC. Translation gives CATSRDYAGANTF.

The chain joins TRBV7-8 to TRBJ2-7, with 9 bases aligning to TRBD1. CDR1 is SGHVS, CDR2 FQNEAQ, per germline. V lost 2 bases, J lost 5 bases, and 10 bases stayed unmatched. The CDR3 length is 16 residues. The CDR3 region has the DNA TGTGCCAGCAGCTTAACGGGACAGGGAGGTTGGGACGAGCAGTACTTC. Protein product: CASSLTGQGGWDEQYF. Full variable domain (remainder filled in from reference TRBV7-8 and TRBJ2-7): GAGVSQSPRYKVAKRGQDVALRCDPISGHVSLFWYQQALGQGPEFLTYFQNEAQLDKSGLPSDRFFAERPEGSVSTLKIQRTQQEDSAVYLCASSLTGQGGWDEQYFGPGTRLTVT.

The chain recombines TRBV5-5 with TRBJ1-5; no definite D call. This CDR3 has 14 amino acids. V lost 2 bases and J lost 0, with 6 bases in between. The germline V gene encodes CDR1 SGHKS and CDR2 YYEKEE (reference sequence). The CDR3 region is CASSLAGSNQPQHF. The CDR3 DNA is TGTGCCAGCAGCTTAGCAGGTAGCAATCAGCCCCAGCATTTT.

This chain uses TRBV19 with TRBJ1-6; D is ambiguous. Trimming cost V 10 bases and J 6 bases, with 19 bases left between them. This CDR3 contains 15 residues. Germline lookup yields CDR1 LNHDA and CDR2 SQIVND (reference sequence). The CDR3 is CATRLTVTGNSPLHF. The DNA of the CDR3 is TGTGCCACCCGGTTGACGGTTACGGGTAATTCACCCCTCCACTTT.

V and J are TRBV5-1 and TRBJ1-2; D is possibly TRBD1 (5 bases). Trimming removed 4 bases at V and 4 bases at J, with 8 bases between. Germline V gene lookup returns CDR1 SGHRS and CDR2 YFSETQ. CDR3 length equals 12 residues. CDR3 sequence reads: CASSGDSYGYTF. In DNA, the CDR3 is TGCGCCAGCAGCGGCGACAGCTATGGCTACACCTTC.

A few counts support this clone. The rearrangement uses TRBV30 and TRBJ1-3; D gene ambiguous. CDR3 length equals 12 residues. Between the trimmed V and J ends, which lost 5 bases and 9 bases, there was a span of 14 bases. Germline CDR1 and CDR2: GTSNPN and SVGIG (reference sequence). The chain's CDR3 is CAWAAGFGTIYF. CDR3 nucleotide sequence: TGTGCCTGGGCTGCGGGCTTCGGCACCATATATTTT.

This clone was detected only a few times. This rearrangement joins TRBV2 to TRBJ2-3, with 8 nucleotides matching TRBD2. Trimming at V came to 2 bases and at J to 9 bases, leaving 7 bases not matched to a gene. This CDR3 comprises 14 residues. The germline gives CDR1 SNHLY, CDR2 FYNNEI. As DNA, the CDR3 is TGTGCCAGCAGTGAATGGCGGGGGGTGGACACGCAGTATTTT. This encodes CASSEWRGVDTQYF.

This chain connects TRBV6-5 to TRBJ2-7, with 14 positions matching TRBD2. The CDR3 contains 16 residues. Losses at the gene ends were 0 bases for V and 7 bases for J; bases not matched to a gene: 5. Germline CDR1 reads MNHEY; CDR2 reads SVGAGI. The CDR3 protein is CASSYSGLAGAGEQYF. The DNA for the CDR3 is TGTGCCAGCAGTTACTCGGGACTAGCGGGAGCGGGGGAGCAGTACTTC.

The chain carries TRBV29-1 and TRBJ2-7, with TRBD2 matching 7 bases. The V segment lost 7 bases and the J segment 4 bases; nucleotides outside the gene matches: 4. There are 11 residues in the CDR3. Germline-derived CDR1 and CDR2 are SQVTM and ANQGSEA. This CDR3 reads CSAREGYEQYF. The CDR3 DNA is TGCAGCGCAAGGGAGGGATACGAGCAGTACTTC.

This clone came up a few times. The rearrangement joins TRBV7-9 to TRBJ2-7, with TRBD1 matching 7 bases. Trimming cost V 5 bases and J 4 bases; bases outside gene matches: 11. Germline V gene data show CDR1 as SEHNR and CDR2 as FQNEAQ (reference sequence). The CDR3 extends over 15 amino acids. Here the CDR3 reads CASSPIGTAPYEQYF. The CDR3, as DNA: TGTGCCAGCAGCCCAATCGGGACAGCACCTTACGAGCAGTACTTC.

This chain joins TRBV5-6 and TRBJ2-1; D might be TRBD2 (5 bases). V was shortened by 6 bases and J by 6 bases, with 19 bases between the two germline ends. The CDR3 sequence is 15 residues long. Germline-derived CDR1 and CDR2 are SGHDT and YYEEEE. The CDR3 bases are TGTGCCAGCACCCGAAGCGATTGGGGAGTCAATGAGCAGTTCTTC. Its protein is CASTRSDWGVNEQFF. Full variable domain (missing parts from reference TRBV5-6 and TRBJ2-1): DAGVTQSPTHLIKTRGQQVTLRCSPKSGHDTVSWYQQALGQGPQFIFQYYEEEERQRGNFPDRFSGHQFPNYSSELNVNALLLGDSALYLCASTRSDWGVNEQFFGPGTRLTVL.

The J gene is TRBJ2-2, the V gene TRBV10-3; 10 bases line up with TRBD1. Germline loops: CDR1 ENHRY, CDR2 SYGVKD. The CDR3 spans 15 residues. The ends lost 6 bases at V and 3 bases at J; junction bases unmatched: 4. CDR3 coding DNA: TGTGCCATCAGCCCGGGACAGGGGCACACCGGGGAGCTGTTTTTT. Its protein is CAISPGQGHTGELFF.

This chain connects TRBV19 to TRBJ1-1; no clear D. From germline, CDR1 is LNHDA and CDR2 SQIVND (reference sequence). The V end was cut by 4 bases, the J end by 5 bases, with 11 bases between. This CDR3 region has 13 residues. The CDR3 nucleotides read TGTGCCAGTAGTAGGCAGGAACTGACTGAAGCTTTCTTT. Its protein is CASSRQELTEAFF.

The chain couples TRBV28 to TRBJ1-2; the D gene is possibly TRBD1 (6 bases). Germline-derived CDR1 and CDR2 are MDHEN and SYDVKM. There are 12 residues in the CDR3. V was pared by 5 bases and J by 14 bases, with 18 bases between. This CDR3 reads CASSIVRGAKTF. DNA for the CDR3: TGTGCCAGCAGTATCGTGCGGGGGGCGAAAACCTTC.

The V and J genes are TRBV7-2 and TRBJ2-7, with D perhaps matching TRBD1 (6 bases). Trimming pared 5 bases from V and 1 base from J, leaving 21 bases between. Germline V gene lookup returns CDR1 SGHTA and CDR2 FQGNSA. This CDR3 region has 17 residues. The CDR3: CASSPHTAGDRSYEQYF. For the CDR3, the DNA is TGTGCCAGCAGCCCCCACACGGCGGGCGACAGGTCCTACGAGCAGTACTTC. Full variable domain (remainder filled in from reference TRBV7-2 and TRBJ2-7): GAGVSQSPSNKVTEKGKDVELRCDPISGHTALYWYRQSLGQGLEFLIYFQGNSAPDKSGLPSDRFSAERTGGSVSTLTIQRTQQEDSAVYLCASSPHTAGDRSYEQYFGPGTRLTVT.

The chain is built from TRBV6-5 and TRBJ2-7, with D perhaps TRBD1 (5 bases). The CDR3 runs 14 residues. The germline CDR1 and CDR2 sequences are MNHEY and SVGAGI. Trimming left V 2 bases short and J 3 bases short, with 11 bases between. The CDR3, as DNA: TGTGCCAGCAGTTACGGAAAGGGGAACTACGAGCAGTACTTC. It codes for CASSYGKGNYEQYF.

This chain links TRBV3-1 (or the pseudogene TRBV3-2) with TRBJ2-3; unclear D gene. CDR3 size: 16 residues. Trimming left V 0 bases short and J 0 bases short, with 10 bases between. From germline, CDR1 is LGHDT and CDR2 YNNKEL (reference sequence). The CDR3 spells CASSQDLPRSTDTQYF. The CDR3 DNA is TGTGCCAGCAGCCAAGATCTTCCGAGAAGCACAGATACGCAGTATTTT.

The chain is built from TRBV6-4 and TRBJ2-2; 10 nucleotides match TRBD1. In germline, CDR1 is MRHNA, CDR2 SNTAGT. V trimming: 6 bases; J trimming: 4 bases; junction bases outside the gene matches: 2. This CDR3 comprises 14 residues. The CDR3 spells CASRDRGRTGELFF. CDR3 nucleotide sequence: TGTGCCAGCAGAGACAGGGGGCGCACCGGGGAGCTGTTTTTT.

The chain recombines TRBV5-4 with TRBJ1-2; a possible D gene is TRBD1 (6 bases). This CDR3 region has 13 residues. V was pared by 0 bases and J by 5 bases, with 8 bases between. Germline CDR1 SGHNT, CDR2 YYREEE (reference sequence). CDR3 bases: TGTGCCAGCAGCTTGGGACAGGAGTATGGCTACACCTTC. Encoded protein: CASSLGQEYGYTF.

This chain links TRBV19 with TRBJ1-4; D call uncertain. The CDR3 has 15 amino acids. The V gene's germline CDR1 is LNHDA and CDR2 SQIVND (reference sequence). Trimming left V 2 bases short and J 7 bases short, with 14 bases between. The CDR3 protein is CASSIIGLRSEKLFF. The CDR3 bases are TGTGCCAGTAGTATAATCGGACTAAGAAGTGAAAAACTGTTTTTT.

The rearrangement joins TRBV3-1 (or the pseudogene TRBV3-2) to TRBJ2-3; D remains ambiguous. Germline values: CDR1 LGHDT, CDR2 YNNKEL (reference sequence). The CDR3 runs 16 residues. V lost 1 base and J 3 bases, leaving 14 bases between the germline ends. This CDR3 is CASSQGSSTFTDTQYF. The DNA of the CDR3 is TGTGCCAGCAGCCAAGGGTCAAGCACCTTTACAGATACGCAGTATTTT.

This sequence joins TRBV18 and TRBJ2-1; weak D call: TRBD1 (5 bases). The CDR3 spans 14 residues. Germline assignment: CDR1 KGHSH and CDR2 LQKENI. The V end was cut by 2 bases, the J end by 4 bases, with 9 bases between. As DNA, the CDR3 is TGTGCCAGCTCACCAGGTCGACAGTACAATGAGCAGTTCTTC. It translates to CASSPGRQYNEQFF.

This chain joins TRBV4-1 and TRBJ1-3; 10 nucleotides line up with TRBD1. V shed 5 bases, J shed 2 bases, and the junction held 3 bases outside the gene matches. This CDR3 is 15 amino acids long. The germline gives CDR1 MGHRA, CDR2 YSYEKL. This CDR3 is CASSGQGVAGNTIYF. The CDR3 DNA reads TGCGCCAGCAGCGGACAGGGGGTAGCTGGAAACACCATATATTTT.

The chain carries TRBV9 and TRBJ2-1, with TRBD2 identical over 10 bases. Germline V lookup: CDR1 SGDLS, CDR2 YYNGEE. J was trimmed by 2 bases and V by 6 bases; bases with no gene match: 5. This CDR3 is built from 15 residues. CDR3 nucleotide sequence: TGTGCCAGCACTCGGGGACTAGCGACCTACAATGAGCAGTTCTTC. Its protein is CASTRGLATYNEQFF.

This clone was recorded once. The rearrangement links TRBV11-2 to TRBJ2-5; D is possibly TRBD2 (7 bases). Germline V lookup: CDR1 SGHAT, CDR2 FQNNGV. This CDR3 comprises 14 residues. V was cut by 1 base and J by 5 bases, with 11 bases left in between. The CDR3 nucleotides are TGTGCCAGCAGCTTAGCGGGGGGCTTGGAGACCCAGTACTTC. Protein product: CASSLAGGLETQYF.

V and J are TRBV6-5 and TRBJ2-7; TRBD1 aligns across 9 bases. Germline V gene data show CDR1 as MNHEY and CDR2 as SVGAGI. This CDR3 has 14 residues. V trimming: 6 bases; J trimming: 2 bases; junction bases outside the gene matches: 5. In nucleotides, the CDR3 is TGTGCCAGCAGCAGGGACAGGGAACCCTACGAGCAGTACTTC. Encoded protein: CASSRDREPYEQYF.

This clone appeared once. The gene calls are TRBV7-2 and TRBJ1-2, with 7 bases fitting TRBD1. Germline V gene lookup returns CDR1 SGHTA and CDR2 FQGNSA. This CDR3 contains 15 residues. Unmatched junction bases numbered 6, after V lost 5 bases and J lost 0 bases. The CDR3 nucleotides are TGTGCCAGCAGCCCCGGGACAGTTCCTAACTATGGCTACACCTTC. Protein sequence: CASSPGTVPNYGYTF.

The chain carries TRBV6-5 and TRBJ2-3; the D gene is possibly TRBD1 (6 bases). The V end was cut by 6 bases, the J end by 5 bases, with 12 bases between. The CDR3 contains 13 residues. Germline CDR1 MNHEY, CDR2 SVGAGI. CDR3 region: CASSTTGRDTQYF. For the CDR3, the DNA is TGTGCCAGCAGCACAACAGGGCGAGATACGCAGTATTTT.